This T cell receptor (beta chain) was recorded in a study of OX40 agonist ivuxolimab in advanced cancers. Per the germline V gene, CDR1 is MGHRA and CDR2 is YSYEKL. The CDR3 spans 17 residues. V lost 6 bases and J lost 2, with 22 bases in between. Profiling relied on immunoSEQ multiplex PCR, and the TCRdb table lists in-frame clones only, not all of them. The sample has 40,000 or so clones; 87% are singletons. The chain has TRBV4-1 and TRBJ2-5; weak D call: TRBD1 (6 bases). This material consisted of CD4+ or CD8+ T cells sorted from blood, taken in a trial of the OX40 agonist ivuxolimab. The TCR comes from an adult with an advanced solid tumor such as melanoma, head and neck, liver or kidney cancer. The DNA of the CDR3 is TGCGCCAGCAGTCCGCGTGGGGCACAGGGTGGGCAAGAGACCCAGTACTTC. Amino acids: CASSPRGAQGGQETQYF.